This is a list of T cell receptor beta chains from one sample in a study of shared clonotypes between healthy human individuals. The table came from immunoSEQ multiplex PCR; TCRdb's copy has only in-frame clones and leaves some out. Among under 2,500,000 clones, 95% were seen once, and the ten largest hold roughly 0.13%. Material: naive CD4+ T cells sorted from blood. All receptors derive from a man in his late teens or twenties in good health. Each CDR3 is given with its conserved first and last residue. The D gene is left open where the match is weak. A clone size is listed for some rows: how often the clone was seen (once, few, many), or a class if it is expanded.

clone_size d_call j_call v_call cdr3_nt cdr3_aa
once TRBD1 TRBJ1-2 TRBV23-1 TGCGCCAGCAGTCAATCCCGGACAGGGGGCCACCCGAACTATGGCTACACCTTC CASSQSRTGGHPNYGYTF
- - TRBJ2-5 TRBV10-3 TGTGCCATCAGTGAGTCGTTTGCGGAGACCCAGTACTTC CAISESFAETQYF
- TRBD2 TRBJ2-1 TRBV18 TGTGCCAGTAAAGCGGGACTAGCGGCCGGTGAGCAGTTCTTC CASKAGLAAGEQFF
- - TRBJ1-5 TRBV18 TGTGCCAGCTCACCACAGGGACCTGGGAGCAATCAGCCCCAGCATTTT CASSPQGPGSNQPQHF
- - TRBJ1-6 TRBV4-1 TGCGCCAGCAGCCAAAAAGTCCCGTCCTATAATTCACCCCTCCACTTT CASSQKVPSYNSPLHF
- - TRBJ2-7 TRBV5-4 TGTGCCAGCAACGAAGGGGGTTCACCCTACGAGCAGTACTTC CASNEGGSPYEQYF
- TRBD1 TRBJ1-4 TRBV2 TGTGCCAGCAGCCTGACAGGGACAACTAATGAAAAACTGTTTTTT CASSLTGTTNEKLFF
- - TRBJ1-3 TRBV11-2 TGTGCCAGCAGCCCGGGGATCTACTCTGGAAACACCATATATTTT CASSPGIYSGNTIYF
- - TRBJ1-4 TRBV30 TGTGCCTGGAGTACCGGGACCCAACGGGAAAAACTGTTTTTT CAWSTGTQREKLFF
- TRBD2 TRBJ2-3 TRBV11-3 TGTGCCAGCAGCTTAGGAATAGCGGGAGTTGCAGATACGCAGTATTTT CASSLGIAGVADTQYF
- - TRBJ1-1 TRBV9 TGTGCCAGCAGCGTAGGGGGGACCTTCGACACTGAAGCTTTCTTT CASSVGGTFDTEAFF
- TRBD2 TRBJ2-5 TRBV2 TGTGCCAGCGGGGGGGGACTTCAAGAGACCCAGTACTTC CASGGGLQETQYF
once - TRBJ1-5 TRBV4-1 TGCGCCAGCAGCCAGGGCGGGGGGAGTCAGCCCCAGCATTTT CASSQGGGSQPQHF
- TRBD2 TRBJ2-3 TRBV5-1 TGCGCCAGCGGCCGGACTAGCGTAAGGGGGAGCACAGATACGCAGTATTTT CASGRTSVRGSTDTQYF
- - TRBJ1-1 TRBV28 TGTGCCAGCAGTCCACAGGGCCTTATAAACACTGAAGCTTTCTTT CASSPQGLINTEAFF
- - TRBJ1-4 TRBV5-1 TGCGCCAGCAGCTTGCGGGCAGCAACTAATGAAAAACTGTTTTTT CASSLRAATNEKLFF
- - TRBJ2-6 TRBV4-1 TGCGCCAGCAGCCAAGATAAGGTACAAACCCCCTCTGGGGCCAACGTCCTGACTTTC CASSQDKVQTPSGANVLTF
- - TRBJ2-4 TRBV10-2 TGCGCCAGCAGTGAGCCGGAATATTTCGGCAAAAACATTCAGTACTTC CASSEPEYFGKNIQYF
once - TRBJ1-2 TRBV28 TGTGCCAGCAGTTTGGGGGGCAGTCGGACTCATGGCTACACCTTC CASSLGGSRTHGYTF
- - TRBJ1-3 TRBV19 TGTGCCAGTAGTAGCCGACTCGACTCTGGAAACACCATATATTTT CASSSRLDSGNTIYF
- TRBD1 TRBJ2-1 TRBV6-6 TGTGCCAGCGCCCCTGTAGAGGGGGCATACAATGAGCAGTTCTTC CASAPVEGAYNEQFF
- - TRBJ1-1 TRBV9 TGTGCCAGCAGCCCAGAAGGAGTCAACCTAGGTAACACTGAAGCTTTCTTT CASSPEGVNLGNTEAFF
- TRBD1 TRBJ2-3 TRBV5-1 TGCGCCAGCAGCCCCGGGCCAGGGGGCGAGGCAGATACGCAGTATTTT CASSPGPGGEADTQYF
- TRBD2 TRBJ2-3 TRBV2 TGTGCCAGCACTTCCGGGACTAGTCTGCCTTCGGGGTATTTT CASTSGTSLPSGYF
- TRBD2 TRBJ2-1 TRBV27 TGTGCCAGCAGTTTAACCCTCGGGACTAGTAACCCCTACAATGAGCAGTTCTTC CASSLTLGTSNPYNEQFF
- TRBD2 TRBJ2-3 TRBV10-1 TGCGCCAGCAGTGAGTCAGTAATAGCGGGGGGCCGTACAGATACGCAGTATTTT CASSESVIAGGRTDTQYF
once - TRBJ2-7 TRBV27 TGTGCCAGCAGTTCCCCCCTGGGAGGAAAGCAGTACTTC CASSSPLGGKQYF